This TCR beta chain was recorded in a study of blood T cell repertoires in COVID-19 (dated by TCRdb to 2020 to 2022). Context from the whole study: The collaborator samples originated in the United States, Italy and Spain and spanned the acute and convalescent phases of COVID-19. The prospective study material was composed of cDNA or gDNA derived from T cells, B-cell-depleted T cells, or PBMCs. The repertoires were released in a freely available public database meant as a resource for research on the immune response to SARS-CoV-2. The samples were drawn from the first 160 participants of the ongoing ImmuneRACE study and from about 1,200 subjects provided by 6 global collaborators. Where available, HLA class I and class II types were obtained from metadata supplied by the sample provider rather than from assay-based typing. A de-identified subject ID, COVID-19 status, age in years and sex were almost always included in the sample metadata. The dataset comprised deeply sampled blood TCRbeta repertoires from subjects exposed to, actively infected with, or recovered from COVID-19. The investigation overall reported the following: Clinical and demographic metadata were provided uncurated, with the amount varying by source and participant.

TCRbeta CDR3 regions were amplified from genomic DNA using the immunoSEQ Assay, a bias-controlled multiplex PCR. The paper's processing steps were these. Within the assay, amplification of reference gene primers was used to estimate how many nucleated cells each sample contained. To quantify the absolute abundance of each unique TCRbeta CDR3 rearrangement, sequence reads were collapsed and filtered. Productive Simpson clonality was computed per sample as the square root of Simpson's diversity index over productive rearrangements. TCRdb limited this immuneACCESS table to in-frame rearrangements with V and J called. A share of clones is missing; checked studies link under half to unresolved V genes, and the rest is unexplained. Clone size and V and J calls were adopted from that table, with D and trimming inferred from the DNA. The sample table holds 70,000 or so clones, of which 80% to 90% were seen once. The ten largest account for about 30% of the sample.

Points on this clone: Its antigen has not been determined. No base quality information exists; no much larger clone differs at one position.

Whole blood was collected in K2EDTA tubes by collaborating institutions according to the institutions' own protocols. Collaborator samples were shipped for TCRbeta analysis as frozen whole blood, isolated PBMCs, or DNA extracted from either sample type. CDR1 is given as KGHDR and CDR2 as SFDVKD, both from the germline V gene. V loses 5 bases at its end and J loses 5 bases; junction bases beyond the gene matches: 8. Including cysteine and phenylalanine, the CDR3 has 16 amino acids. Of all the DNA, just the CDR3 is kept, 48 bases in frame from base 1. The material sequenced was peripheral blood. The sequence is built from TRBV24-1 and TRBJ1-4, and TRBD1 matches 9 of the central bases. The receptor's source is a woman aged 80 or older with active or convalescent COVID-19. In nucleotides, the sequence is TGTGCCACCAGTGCCGGGACAGGGCACATGAATGAAAAACTGTTTTTT. Translated, this gives CATSAGTGHMNEKLFF.